The 20 T cell receptor beta chains below were found in one sample sequenced in a study of blood T cell repertoires in COVID-19. Generated by immunoSEQ multiplex PCR, the TCRdb table keeps only in-frame clones and is missing some. The sample records under 300,000 clones, about four fifths being singletons. Material: peripheral blood. Receptor source: a woman aged 18 to 35 with acute or convalescent COVID-19.

This clone was counted a few times. The rearrangement joins TRBV28 to TRBJ1-2, with 7 nucleotides matching TRBD1. J was trimmed by 6 bases and V by 1 base; bases with no gene match: 8. The CDR3 covers 15 residues. Germline assignment: CDR1 MDHEN and CDR2 SYDVKM. The CDR3 coding sequence is TGTGCCAGCAGTTTATCCGGGACAGTGCTTGATGGCTACACCTTC. As protein: CASSLSGTVLDGYTF.

J is TRBJ2-5 and V is TRBV28; 10 nucleotides line up with TRBD1. Germline values: CDR1 MDHEN, CDR2 SYDVKM. J gave up 5 bases and V 2 bases, and 11 bases lay outside the gene matches. The CDR3 has 17 residues. DNA for the CDR3: TGTGCCAGCAGTTTAGCCCCGGGACAGGGGATAGGGGAGACCCAGTACTTC. The encoded protein is CASSLAPGQGIGETQYF.

The chain combines TRBV6-6 with TRBJ2-4; 13 positions match TRBD2. J was trimmed by 3 bases and V by 5 bases; bases with no gene match: 19. Per germline, CDR1 MNHNY and CDR2 SVGAGI (reference sequence). The CDR3 is 21 amino acids. The DNA for the CDR3 is TGTGCCAGCAGTCCCTATTCCTTGACTAGCGGGAGGTCGAAGATCAAAAACATTCAGTACTTC. Amino acids: CASSPYSLTSGRSKIKNIQYF.

This clone has a single count. The chain carries TRBV10-3 and TRBJ1-5; 7 bases match TRBD1. Germline-derived CDR1 and CDR2 are ENHRY and SYGVKD. The J segment lost 6 bases and the V segment lost 7 bases, leaving 6 bases of the junction unmatched. The CDR3 covers 13 residues. This chain's CDR3 is CAITDRETQPQHF. The DNA for the CDR3 is TGTGCCATCACCGACAGGGAGACTCAGCCCCAGCATTTT.

The CDR3 region is CASSSLRGSEQYF. For the CDR3, the DNA is TGTGCCAGCAGTAGCCTCAGGGGTAGCGAGCAGTACTTC. The chain is built from TRBV2 and TRBJ2-7; possibly TRBD1 for D (6 bases). The CDR3 spans 13 residues. V lost 5 bases, J lost 6 bases, and 14 bases lay in between. Germline lookup yields CDR1 SNHLY and CDR2 FYNNEI.

The CDR3 region is CSAETGVETQYF. The CDR3 bases are TGCAGCGCCGAGACAGGGGTGGAGACCCAGTACTTC. V and J are TRBV29-1 and TRBJ2-5; TRBD1 aligns across 8 bases. The CDR3 has 12 amino acids. J was trimmed by 5 bases and V by 7 bases; bases with no gene match: 6. Germline V gives CDR1 SQVTM, CDR2 ANQGSEA.

This sequence joins TRBV4-1 and TRBJ2-7; 9 bases align to TRBD1. The CDR3 contains 15 residues. V shed 0 bases and J 4 bases; nucleotides not matched to a gene: 4. Germline V gene sequence: CDR1 MGHRA, CDR2 YSYEKL. The CDR3 DNA reads TGCGCCAGCAGCCAAGACTGGGGGACAGGGTACGAGCAGTACTTC. This gives the protein CASSQDWGTGYEQYF.

On this clone itself: The junction and the germline gene differ at one end; a read error may be behind it. The chain couples TRBV6-5 to TRBJ2-2; 10 nucleotides align to TRBD2. This CDR3 comprises 16 residues. The germline V gene has CDR1 MNHEY and CDR2 SVGAGI. CDR3 residues: CASSYGTSGNAGELFF. In DNA form, the CDR3 reads TGTGCCAGCAGTTACGGAACTAGCGGGAACGCCGGGGAGCTGTTTTTT.

This chain connects TRBV12-5 to TRBJ2-3; 10 bases line up with TRBD2. Trimming at V came to 0 bases and at J to 4 bases, leaving 13 bases not matched to a gene. The CDR3 loop spans 19 amino acids. The germline V gene encodes CDR1 LGHNT and CDR2 FRNRAP. The CDR3 region is CASGLVIAMVAGGSDTQYF. DNA for the CDR3: TGTGCTAGTGGTTTGGTAATCGCGATGGTAGCGGGAGGTTCAGATACGCAGTATTTT. Supplemented by reference TRBV12-5 and TRBJ2-3, the full variable domain reads DARVTQTPRHKVTEMGQEVTMRCQPILGHNTVFWYRQTMMQGLELLAYFRNRAPLDDSGMPKDRFSAEMPDATLATLKIQPSEPRDSAVYFCASGLVIAMVAGGSDTQYFGPGTRLTVL.

This chain connects TRBV27 to TRBJ2-1; D might be TRBD1 (6 bases). From germline, CDR1 is MNHEY and CDR2 SMNVEV (reference sequence). CDR3 length: 13 residues. V gave up 6 bases and J gave up 9 bases, with 15 bases separating them. As DNA, the CDR3 is TGTGCCAGCAGGAAGGGGGTTCTCGGTGAGCAGTTCTTC. Amino acids: CASRKGVLGEQFF.

Here the CDR3 DNA reads TGTGCCAGCAGTGAACAGGGGGTGGCCAAAAACATTCAGTACTTC. Protein sequence: CASSEQGVAKNIQYF. The rearrangement links TRBV6-1 to TRBJ2-4, with 7 bases that match TRBD1. Germline values: CDR1 MNHNS, CDR2 SASEGT. V shed 2 bases, J shed 1 base, and the junction held 2 bases outside the gene matches. There are 15 residues in the CDR3.

CDR3 protein: CASSLFDRVIIQPQHF. The DNA of the CDR3 is TGTGCCAGCAGTTTATTTGACAGGGTAATTATCCAGCCCCAGCATTTT. The chain combines TRBV28 with TRBJ1-5; 7 positions match TRBD1. The CDR3 is 16 amino acids. Germline V CDR1 and CDR2: MDHEN, SYDVKM. Germline trimming cut 1 base from V and 7 bases from J; bases unmatched to any gene: 10.

The chain is built from TRBV6-2 or TRBV6-3 and TRBJ2-2; D ambiguous. The CDR3 runs to 13 residues. Germline loops: CDR1 MNHEY, CDR2 SVGEGT. V was trimmed by 3 bases and J by 4 bases, leaving 6 bases between them. The CDR3 loop reads CASSYMRTGELFF. CDR3 nucleotides: TGTGCCAGCAGTTATATGCGCACCGGGGAGCTGTTTTTT.

The chain recombines TRBV3-1 (or the pseudogene TRBV3-2) with TRBJ2-5, with a weak D call TRBD1 (6 bases). This CDR3 is built from 14 residues. Germline V gene sequence: CDR1 LGHDT, CDR2 YNNKEL (reference sequence). V was cut by 2 bases and J by 5 bases, with 12 bases left in between. The CDR3 protein is CASSQQGSGETQYF. The DNA for the CDR3 is TGTGCCAGCAGCCAACAGGGGTCCGGGGAGACCCAGTACTTC.

The chain couples TRBV19 to TRBJ2-1; 16 bases are a match to TRBD2. V lost 8 bases, J lost 5 bases, and 9 bases stayed unmatched. This CDR3 spans 17 amino acids. CDR1 LNHDA and CDR2 SQIVND come from the germline V gene (reference sequence). The CDR3 sequence is CASRGTSGRAENNEQFF. The CDR3 DNA reads as TGTGCCAGTCGGGGGACTAGCGGGAGGGCCGAAAACAATGAGCAGTTCTTC.

In its sample, this clone was seen once. The chain combines TRBV7-9 with TRBJ1-5; 7 nucleotides align to TRBD1. In germline, CDR1 is SEHNR, CDR2 FQNEAQ (reference sequence). This CDR3 contains 13 residues. V shed 7 bases, J shed 5 bases, and the junction held 5 bases outside the gene matches. The CDR3 DNA is TGTGCCAGCACCCGGACAGGCGATCAGCCCCAGCATTTT. The encoded protein is CASTRTGDQPQHF.

This chain joins TRBV11-2 and TRBJ1-2; 9 positions match TRBD1. In germline, CDR1 is SGHAT, CDR2 FQNNGV. This CDR3 is 15 amino acids long. The V gene end was trimmed by 5 bases and the J gene end by 0 bases; junction bases not matched to a gene: 4. CDR3 protein: CASSVGQGTNYGYTF. In DNA form, the CDR3 reads TGTGCCAGCAGCGTGGGACAGGGAACTAACTATGGCTACACCTTC. The whole variable domain, filled in from reference TRBV11-2 and TRBJ1-2, reads EAGVAQSPRYKIIEKRQSVAFWCNPISGHATLYWYQQILGQGPKLLIQFQNNGVVDDSQLPKDRFSAERLKGVDSTLKIQPAKLEDSAVYLCASSVGQGTNYGYTFGSGTRLTVV.

V is TRBV6-1 and J is TRBJ2-7, with 12 bases lining up with TRBD2. Germline CDR1 and CDR2: MNHNS and SASEGT. This CDR3 is built from 14 residues. With V trimmed by 5 bases and J by 6 bases, 5 bases remained unmatched. CDR3 in amino acids: CASSPTSGSGEQYF. Here the CDR3 DNA reads TGTGCCAGCAGTCCGACTAGCGGGAGTGGCGAGCAGTACTTC.

V is TRBV7-6 and J is TRBJ2-3, with 9 bases fitting TRBD2. V shed 1 base and J 6 bases; nucleotides not matched to a gene: 11. This CDR3 is built from 17 residues. Germline V gives CDR1 SGHVS, CDR2 FNYEAQ. This CDR3 reads CASSLEGLAGPPDTQYF. The DNA for the CDR3 is TGTGCCAGCAGCTTAGAGGGGCTAGCGGGACCCCCTGATACGCAGTATTTT. The entire variable domain, with the rest obtained from reference TRBV7-6 and TRBJ2-3, is as follows: GAGVSQSPRYKVTKRGQDVALRCDPISGHVSLYWYRQALGQGPEFLTYFNYEAQQDKSGLPNDRFSAERPEGSISTLTIQRTEQRDSAMYRCASSLEGLAGPPDTQYFGPGTRLTVL.

V gene TRBV5-8 combines with J gene TRBJ2-3; 12 positions match TRBD2. V was pared by 2 bases and J by 6 bases, with 7 bases of the junction left unmatched. CDR1 is SGHTS, CDR2 YDEGEE, per germline. The length of the CDR3 is 16 residues. The CDR3 region has the DNA TGTGCCAGCAGCTTCATCCCGGGACTAGCGGGCGATACGCAGTATTTT. Protein product: CASSFIPGLAGDTQYF.